Below are 26 T cell receptor beta chains sequenced from a single sample in a study of OX40 agonist ivuxolimab in advanced cancers. Some clones are missing from TCRdb's copy, which holds only in-frame ones; the method was immunoSEQ multiplex PCR. In the table there are 50,000 or so clones, over 80% of which are singletons. Sequenced here: CD4+ or CD8+ T cells sorted from blood, sampled in a trial of the OX40 agonist ivuxolimab. These receptors were collected from an adult with an advanced solid tumor such as melanoma, head and neck, liver or kidney cancer.

J is TRBJ2-7 and V is TRBV11-2; D gene uncertain. The CDR3 sequence is 14 residues long. Looked up from germline, CDR1 is SGHAT and CDR2 is FQNNGV. The V end was cut by 3 bases, the J end by 0 bases, with 9 bases between. The CDR3 loop reads CASSFQAGSYEQYF. In DNA form, the CDR3 reads TGTGCCAGCAGCTTTCAGGCTGGCTCCTACGAGCAGTACTTC.

V usage is TRBV5-1 and J usage is TRBJ1-2; 9 nucleotides match TRBD1. This CDR3 is built from 14 residues. Germline V gives CDR1 SGHRS, CDR2 YFSETQ. Trimming cost V 4 bases and J 8 bases; bases outside gene matches: 9. This CDR3 reads CASSASTGGGGYTF. CDR3 DNA sequence: TGCGCCAGCAGCGCCTCTACAGGGGGCGGCGGCTACACCTTC.

The V call is TRBV19, the J call TRBJ1-1, with unresolved D. V lost 5 bases and J lost 1, with 20 bases in between. CDR1 and CDR2 from the germline V gene are LNHDA and SQIVND (reference sequence). This CDR3 has 17 amino acids. The CDR3 sequence: CASSPGWQRSKNTEAFF. The CDR3 DNA reads as TGTGCCAGTAGTCCGGGTTGGCAGAGAAGCAAGAACACTGAAGCTTTCTTT.

The chain's CDR3 is CASSEGGTVIQGLDTQYF. The CDR3 coding sequence is TGTGCCAGCAGTGAAGGGGGGACAGTTATCCAAGGTCTAGATACGCAGTATTTT. The rearrangement joins TRBV6-1 to TRBJ2-3; 7 bases are shared with TRBD1. This CDR3 has 18 amino acids. V gave up 1 base and J gave up 5 bases; unmatched junction bases: 15. Germline-derived CDR1 and CDR2 are MNHNS and SASEGT.

The chain is built from TRBV5-1 and TRBJ1-2, with D perhaps matching TRBD1 (5 bases). Germline V gives CDR1 SGHRS, CDR2 YFSETQ. This CDR3 has 14 residues. V was clipped by 0 bases and J by 4 bases, with 10 bases between them. The CDR3 bases are TGCGCCAGCAGCTTGGTAGGGCAGGGCTATGGCTACACCTTC. It encodes CASSLVGQGYGYTF. Variable domain in full (rest from reference TRBV5-1 and TRBJ1-2): KAGVTQTPRYLIKTRGQQVTLSCSPISGHRSVSWYQQTPGQGLQFLFEYFSETQRNKGNFPGRFSGRQFSNSRSEMNVSTLELGDSALYLCASSLVGQGYGYTFGSGTRLTVV.

This clone appeared once. The chain is built from TRBV7-2 and TRBJ2-5, with 9 bases fitting TRBD2. The CDR3 has 17 amino acids. The trim removed 0 bases at V and 4 bases at J, leaving 9 bases unmatched. Germline lookup yields CDR1 SGHTA and CDR2 FQGNSA. As DNA, the CDR3 is TGTGCCAGCAGCTTAGCCGGTGTGGCGGGAGGGGGAGAGACCCAGTACTTC. Its protein product is CASSLAGVAGGGETQYF. The full variable domain, in which reference TRBV7-2 and TRBJ2-5 provide the parts outside the CDR3, is GAGVSQSPSNKVTEKGKDVELRCDPISGHTALYWYRQSLGQGLEFLIYFQGNSAPDKSGLPSDRFSAERTGGSVSTLTIQRTQQEDSAVYLCASSLAGVAGGGETQYFGPGTRLLVL.

This chain uses TRBV11-3 with TRBJ2-1, with D possibly matching TRBD1 (6 bases). V lost 1 base and J lost 1, with 11 bases in between. CDR1 is SGHNT, CDR2 YENEEA, per germline. The CDR3 runs 16 residues. The CDR3 spells CASSLGRDISYNEQFF. DNA for the CDR3: TGTGCCAGCAGCTTAGGCAGGGACATATCCTACAATGAGCAGTTCTTC.

The chain has TRBV9 and TRBJ2-1; D remains ambiguous. This CDR3 comprises 14 residues. Germline assignment: CDR1 SGDLS and CDR2 YYNGEE. The ends were cut back, 0 bases at V and 4 bases at J, with 8 bases in the middle. The CDR3 region has the DNA TGTGCCAGCAGCGTAGAAGACCATTACAATGAGCAGTTCTTC. The encoded protein is CASSVEDHYNEQFF.

J is TRBJ1-1 and V is TRBV6-1, with D tentatively TRBD1 (6 bases). The CDR3 totals 14 residues. V gave up 6 bases and J gave up 4 bases, with 15 bases separating them. Germline assignment: CDR1 MNHNS and CDR2 SASEGT. The CDR3 DNA sequence: TGTGCCAGCAGGATACAGGGCGGGAGCACTGAAGCTTTCTTT. Residues: CASRIQGGSTEAFF.

V and J are TRBV4-2 and TRBJ1-1, with D tentatively TRBD1 (6 bases). The germline CDR1 and CDR2 sequences are LGHNA and YNFKEQ. The CDR3 is 12 residues long. V lost 0 bases and J lost 12, with 11 bases in between. As DNA, the CDR3 is TGTGCCAGCAGCCAAGAACAGGGTTTATCTTTCTTT. Its protein is CASSQEQGLSFF.

The chain uses TRBV5-1 and TRBJ1-1; D remains unclear. CDR1 SGHRS and CDR2 YFSETQ come from the germline V gene. V was pared by 4 bases and J by 1 base, with 8 bases between. The CDR3 is 13 residues long. The CDR3, as DNA: TGCGCCAGCAGCCCACTCAGGAACACTGAAGCTTTCTTT. It translates to CASSPLRNTEAFF.

The chain couples TRBV5-1 to TRBJ1-2, with 7 bases fitting TRBD1. The trim removed 0 bases at V and 4 bases at J, leaving 9 bases unmatched. The germline CDR1 and CDR2 sequences are SGHRS and YFSETQ. The length of the CDR3 is 16 residues. The CDR3 loop is CASSLGPTGAGYGYTF. The DNA of the CDR3 is TGCGCCAGCAGCTTGGGTCCAACAGGGGCTGGCTATGGCTACACCTTC. The full variable domain, its missing parts supplied by reference TRBV5-1 and TRBJ1-2, is KAGVTQTPRYLIKTRGQQVTLSCSPISGHRSVSWYQQTPGQGLQFLFEYFSETQRNKGNFPGRFSGRQFSNSRSEMNVSTLELGDSALYLCASSLGPTGAGYGYTFGSGTRLTVV.

The rearrangement links TRBV6-1 to TRBJ1-6; no firm D call. The V end lost 1 base, the J end lost 7 bases, and 5 bases lay between the germline ends. CDR3 length: 13 residues. Germline V gives CDR1 MNHNS, CDR2 SASEGT. The CDR3 DNA reads as TGTGCCAGCAGTGAAGTGGGGAATTCACCCCTCCACTTT. Its protein product is CASSEVGNSPLHF.

J is TRBJ1-2 and V is TRBV5-1, with 8 bases matching TRBD1. This CDR3 is built from 14 residues. Germline V CDR1 and CDR2: SGHRS, YFSETQ. V trimming: 4 bases; J trimming: 2 bases; junction bases outside the gene matches: 4. In nucleotides, the CDR3 is TGCGCCAGCAGCGGAAGGACAGGGAACTATGGCTACACCTTC. Amino acid sequence: CASSGRTGNYGYTF.

The chain links TRBV4-2 to TRBJ1-2; D is perhaps TRBD1 (5 bases). Germline CDR1 is LGHNA and CDR2 is YNFKEQ. The V and J ends lost 0 bases and 2 bases respectively, with 13 bases between them. The CDR3 covers 16 residues. The CDR3 here is CASSQDRFDSNYGYTF. The DNA of the CDR3 is TGTGCCAGCAGCCAAGATAGGTTCGACAGCAACTATGGCTACACCTTC.

This sequence joins TRBV2 and TRBJ1-4; unclear D gene. V was shortened by 3 bases and J by 3 bases, with 8 bases between the two germline ends. The V gene's germline CDR1 is SNHLY and CDR2 FYNNEI. The CDR3 consists of 14 residues. The CDR3: CASSELQSNEKLFF. The CDR3 DNA sequence: TGTGCCAGCAGTGAGTTACAGTCTAATGAAAAACTGTTTTTT.

This clone turned up a few times. The J gene is TRBJ2-1, the V gene TRBV6-5, with D perhaps matching TRBD2 (6 bases). Germline CDR1 and CDR2: MNHEY and SVGAGI. Between the trimmed V and J ends, which lost 5 bases and 0 bases, there was a span of 11 bases. The CDR3 is made up of 15 amino acids. The CDR3 DNA is TGTGCCAGCAGTCGCCGGGGGAACTCCTACAATGAGCAGTTCTTC. Translating gives CASSRRGNSYNEQFF.

V is TRBV7-8 and J is TRBJ1-3; the D gene is possibly TRBD1 (5 bases). CDR3 length: 15 residues. Trimming cost V 3 bases and J 0 bases, with 9 bases left between them. Germline values: CDR1 SGHVS, CDR2 FQNEAQ. The CDR3 here is CASSFQGRSGNTIYF. CDR3 nucleotides: TGTGCCAGCAGCTTCCAGGGCCGCTCTGGAAACACCATATATTTT.

A note on this clone: Its ends do not fully match the called genes, so a read error is possible. This sequence joins TRBV28 and TRBJ1-6, with D uncertain. Germline V gene data show CDR1 as MDHEN and CDR2 as SYDVKM. CDR3 length equals 13 residues. CDR3 nucleotides: TGTGCCAGCAGTTTGGGTTATAGTTCACCCCTCCACTTT. This sequence encodes CASSLGYSSPLHF.

CDR3 sequence (DNA): TGTGCCAGCAGCCCCAACGGACTAGAAGGTGATACGCAGTATTTT. Protein product: CASSPNGLEGDTQYF. The rearrangement uses TRBV4-2 and TRBJ2-3, with 7 bases matching TRBD2. Germline lookup yields CDR1 LGHNA and CDR2 YNFKEQ. The J segment lost 6 bases and the V segment lost 4 bases, leaving 10 bases of the junction unmatched. This CDR3 comprises 15 residues.

The chain links TRBV30 to TRBJ2-7, with TRBD1 matching 8 bases. The junction had 10 bases not matched to a gene; V was cut back by 2 bases and J by 7 bases. From germline, CDR1 is GTSNPN and CDR2 SVGIG (reference sequence). CDR3 length: 14 amino acids. CDR3 sequence: CAWSQGAGGMEQYF. CDR3 nucleotides: TGTGCCTGGAGTCAGGGGGCAGGTGGAATGGAGCAGTACTTC.

The J gene is TRBJ2-2, the V gene TRBV5-1, with unresolved D. This CDR3 is 15 amino acids long. Germline CDR1 SGHRS, CDR2 YFSETQ. Deletions cut 4 bases from V and 0 bases from J, with 10 bases between. The DNA for the CDR3 is TGCGCCAGCAGCGGTGGCTGGGCGAACACCGGGGAGCTGTTTTTT. Amino acids: CASSGGWANTGELFF.

The V gene is TRBV19, the J gene TRBJ2-6; 12 bases line up with TRBD2. Germline CDR1 LNHDA, CDR2 SQIVND (reference sequence). The V segment lost 4 bases and the J segment 1 base; nucleotides outside the gene matches: 8. The CDR3 length is 19 residues. The CDR3 DNA reads TGTGCCAGTAGTACGTGGGGACTAGCGGGTTCATCTGGGGCCAACGTCCTGACTTTC. Translated: CASSTWGLAGSSGANVLTF.

This clone was seen a single time. The chain carries TRBV1 and TRBJ2-7; TRBD2 is the table's D call and was not checked against the DNA. TRBV1 is a recognized pseudogene. The CDR3 runs 14 residues. The CDR3 DNA follows: TGCACCAGCAGTCAGAGGGCAAGCTCCTACGAGCAGTACGTC. Its protein is CTSSQRASSYEQYV.

This chain uses TRBV5-5 with TRBJ2-6; the D gene is possibly TRBD2 (6 bases). The CDR3 is 18 residues long. The germline V gene has CDR1 SGHKS and CDR2 YYEKEE (reference sequence). Trimming pared 3 bases from V and 2 bases from J, leaving 18 bases between. CDR3 in amino acids: CASSWGLRKVTGANVLTF. The CDR3 DNA reads as TGTGCCAGCAGCTGGGGACTGAGAAAAGTGACTGGGGCCAACGTCCTGACTTTC.

This chain uses TRBV9 with TRBJ2-2; tentatively, D is TRBD2 (5 bases). Trimming stripped 3 bases from V and 0 bases from J, with 9 bases between. CDR1 is SGDLS, CDR2 YYNGEE, per germline. There are 15 residues in the CDR3. DNA for the CDR3: TGTGCCAGCAGCGGAACACTAGCGAACACCGGGGAGCTGTTTTTT. This codes for CASSGTLANTGELFF.